The 4 T cell receptor beta chains below come from one sample, sequenced in a study of response to subunit inactivated influenza vaccine. Using its own MiXCR run on the RT-PCR reads, TCRdb lists one record per CDR3 protein. This sample yields 490,000 or so distinct CDR3 sequences, of which less than 10% are seen a single time; 13% belongs to the top ten. The sequences come from PBMCs from blood, collected less than 25 months after vaccination. The receptor source for this set is a man aged 45 to 75 who received an inactivated influenza vaccine.

This clonotype appeared a few times. CDR3 DNA: TGTGCCAGCAGCCGCCGAGCGGGGTTCTACGAGCAGTACTTC. Protein sequence: CASSRRAGFYEQYF. The chain is built from TRBV7-2 and TRBJ2-7, with 7 bases identical to TRBD2. V was clipped by 5 bases and J by 3 bases; unmatched bases: 7. This CDR3 has 14 residues. From germline, CDR1 is SGHTA and CDR2 FQGNSA.

This clonotype was seen repeatedly, ten times or more. This chain links TRBV3-1 with TRBJ2-1; TRBD2 agrees at 8 bases. CDR1 is LGHDT, CDR2 YNNKEL, per germline (reference sequence). The trim removed 1 base at V and 7 bases at J, leaving 6 bases unmatched. There are 15 residues in the CDR3. CDR3 nucleotides: TGTGCCAGCAGCCAAGCAGCGGGAGAGTGGAATGAGCAGTTCTTC. Amino acids: CASSQAAGEWNEQFF.

The sample holds many counts of this clonotype. This chain uses TRBV11-2 with TRBJ2-6, with D hard to call. Germline assignment: CDR1 SGHAT and CDR2 FQNNGV. This CDR3 region has 15 residues. Deletions cut 6 bases from V and 0 bases from J, with 9 bases between. The CDR3 bases are TGTGCCAGCAGGGGTGTGGACTCTGGGGCCAACGTCCTGACTTTC. Amino acid sequence: CASRGVDSGANVLTF.

This clonotype was seen a few times. The rearrangement uses TRBV10-3 and TRBJ2-7; tentative D call: TRBD2 (5 bases). From germline, CDR1 is ENHRY and CDR2 SYGVKD. The V end lost 0 bases, the J end lost 2 bases, and 8 bases lay between the germline ends. This CDR3 has 14 amino acids. This chain's CDR3 is CAISESTGTYEQYF. The CDR3 DNA is TGTGCCATCAGTGAGTCGACGGGAACCTACGAGCAGTACTTC.